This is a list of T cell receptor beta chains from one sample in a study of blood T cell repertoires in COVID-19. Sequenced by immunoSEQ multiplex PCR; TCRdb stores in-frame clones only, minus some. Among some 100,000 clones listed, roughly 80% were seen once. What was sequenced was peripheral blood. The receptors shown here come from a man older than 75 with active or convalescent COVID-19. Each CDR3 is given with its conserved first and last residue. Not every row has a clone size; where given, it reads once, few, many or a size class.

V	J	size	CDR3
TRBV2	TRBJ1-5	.	CASSGGSGGNNQPQHF
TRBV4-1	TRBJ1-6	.	CAAGGTQWDSPLHF
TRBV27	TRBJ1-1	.	CASSLFRDTNTEAFF
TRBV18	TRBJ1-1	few	CASSPQGAGDTEAFF
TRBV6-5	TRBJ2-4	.	CASSYAGGGNIQYF
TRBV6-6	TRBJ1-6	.	CASRLDSYNSPLHF
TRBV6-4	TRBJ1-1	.	CASKPSGGAQGAEAFF
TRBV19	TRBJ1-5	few	CASTLGAGLGNQPQHF
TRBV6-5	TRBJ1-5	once	CASRGIRRGQPQHF
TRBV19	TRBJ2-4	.	CASSIRGTGTAKNIQYF
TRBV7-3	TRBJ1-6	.	CASSATGGYNSPLHF
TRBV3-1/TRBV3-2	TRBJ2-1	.	CASSQDQVSYNEQFF
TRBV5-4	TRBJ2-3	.	CASSFTGLATDTQYF
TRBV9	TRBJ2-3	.	CASSEPSGRGGGTDTQYF
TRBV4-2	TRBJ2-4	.	CASSQDTRISNIQYF
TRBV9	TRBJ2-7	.	CASSVGPGQGYEQYF
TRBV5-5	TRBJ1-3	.	CASSITRASGGNTIYF
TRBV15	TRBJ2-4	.	CATSRGGLRNIQYF
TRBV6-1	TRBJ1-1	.	CASSEGTEGSEAFF
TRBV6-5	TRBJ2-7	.	CASSYSGLAREQYF
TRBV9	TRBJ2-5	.	CASKRAGGPRETQYF
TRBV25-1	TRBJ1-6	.	CASSQEGIGSPLHF
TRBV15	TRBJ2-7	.	CATSRGGGRLAGSYEQYF
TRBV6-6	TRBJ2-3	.	CASRQTDTQYF
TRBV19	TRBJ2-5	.	CASTLAGVGTQYF
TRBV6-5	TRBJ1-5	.	CASSPTGTNQPQHF
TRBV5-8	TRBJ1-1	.	CASSGGVVTGKAFF
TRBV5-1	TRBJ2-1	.	CASSLAGSSYNEQFF
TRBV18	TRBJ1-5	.	CASSPETVSNQPQHF
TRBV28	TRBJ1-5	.	CASSLPGQGVGNQPQHF
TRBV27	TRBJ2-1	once	CASRSQGFNNEQFF
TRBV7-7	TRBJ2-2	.	CASSLRTENTGELFF
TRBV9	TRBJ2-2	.	CASSASGGYTGELFF
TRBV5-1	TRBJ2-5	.	CASSSEPGVAQYF
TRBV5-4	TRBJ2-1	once	CASSLVSGGDNEQFF
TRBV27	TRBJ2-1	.	CASAELDNLGYNEQFF
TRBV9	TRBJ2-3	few	CASSVGPSARVDTQYF
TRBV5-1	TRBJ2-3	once	CASSLGFTGGTDTQYF
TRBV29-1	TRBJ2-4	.	CSVESAGGRAKNIQYF
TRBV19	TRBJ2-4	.	CASSPRSTDIQYF
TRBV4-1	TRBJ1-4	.	CASSPDRGLANEKLFF
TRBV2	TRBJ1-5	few	CASNRDRGDQPQHF
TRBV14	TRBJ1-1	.	CASSARTGRGGTEAFF
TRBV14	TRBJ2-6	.	CASSPLSGANVLTF
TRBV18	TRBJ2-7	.	CASSPGRAGGGVEQYF
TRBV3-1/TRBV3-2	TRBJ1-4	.	CASSQDAGANEKLFF
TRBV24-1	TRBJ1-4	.	CATPVAGEVGNEKLFF
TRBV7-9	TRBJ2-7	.	CASSADRFAYEQYF
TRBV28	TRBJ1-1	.	CASSLLAGGGTEAFF
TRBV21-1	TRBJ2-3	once	CASSNRAGTHTDTQYF
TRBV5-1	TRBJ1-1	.	CASSGTDTYTEAFF
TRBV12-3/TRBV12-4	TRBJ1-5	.	CASSQFSNQPQHF
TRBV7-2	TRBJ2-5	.	CASSLDKRQGRETQYF
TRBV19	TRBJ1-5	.	CASTDYSNQPQHF
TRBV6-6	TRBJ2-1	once	CASSYSHAVGEQFF